The 30 T cell receptor beta chains reported below all come from one sample, sequenced in a study of blood T cell repertoires in COVID-19. The assay was immunoSEQ multiplex PCR, and TCRdb's table has in-frame clones only and misses some. The sample shows roughly 46,000 clones, approximately 85% of them seen only once. The sequencing input was peripheral blood. Receptors were obtained from a human donor in a cohort sampled during active COVID-19. The donor label of this sample is uncertain.

J is TRBJ2-7 and V is TRBV7-2; D is uncertain. Trimming removed 5 bases at V and 3 bases at J, with 11 bases between. This CDR3 has 13 residues. CDR1 and CDR2 (germline): SGHTA, FQGNSA. Here the CDR3 reads CASSPRGNYEQYF. The CDR3 DNA is TGTGCCAGCAGCCCTCGCGGAAACTACGAGCAGTACTTC.

The chain carries TRBV6-6 and TRBJ1-5, with D hard to call. Trimming shortened V by 4 bases and J by 5 bases, and 12 bases separated the two germline ends. Germline V gives CDR1 MNHNY, CDR2 SVGAGI (reference sequence). The CDR3 has 14 residues. The chain's CDR3 is CASSSKRADQPQHF. For the CDR3, the DNA is TGTGCCAGCAGTTCGAAGAGGGCGGATCAGCCCCAGCATTTT.

The chain carries TRBV12-3 or TRBV12-4 and TRBJ2-1, with TRBD2 as a possible D gene (7 bases). This CDR3 is 13 amino acids long. The V end lost 7 bases, the J end lost 10 bases, and 17 bases lay between the germline ends. The CDR3 nucleotides are TGTGCCAGCAACCTAGGGGGGGGAAAGGAGCAGTTCTTC. Amino acids: CASNLGGGKEQFF.

The chain links TRBV11-3 to TRBJ2-5; D is possibly TRBD1 (7 bases). This CDR3 is built from 16 residues. Per germline, CDR1 SGHNT and CDR2 YENEEA. The V end lost 1 base, the J end lost 5 bases, and 17 bases lay between the germline ends. This CDR3 is CASSLVGGGRGETQYF. The CDR3 coding sequence is TGTGCCAGCAGCTTAGTCGGAGGGGGCCGGGGGGAGACCCAGTACTTC.

V is TRBV7-3 and J is TRBJ2-6; tentative D call: TRBD1 (5 bases). The V end was cut by 3 bases, the J end by 0 bases, with 12 bases between. The germline gives CDR1 SGHTA, CDR2 FQGTGA. CDR3 length equals 17 residues. The CDR3 DNA sequence: TGTGCCAGCAGCTTTGGGGCAGGCCCCTCTGGGGCCAACGTCCTGACTTTC. It codes for CASSFGAGPSGANVLTF.

The chain combines TRBV6-5 with TRBJ1-1, with D unclear. V was clipped by 5 bases and J by 1 base, with 8 bases between them. The CDR3 loop spans 13 amino acids. Germline V gives CDR1 MNHEY, CDR2 SVGAGI. The CDR3 sequence is CASSPGANTEAFF. In DNA, the CDR3 is TGTGCCAGCAGTCCGGGAGCGAACACTGAAGCTTTCTTT.

This clone was observed a single time. The chain uses TRBV3-1 (or the pseudogene TRBV3-2) and TRBJ2-1, with 10 bases lining up with TRBD2. Germline lookup yields CDR1 LGHDT and CDR2 YNNKEL (reference sequence). The CDR3 length is 16 residues. The V gene end was trimmed by 3 bases and the J gene end by 8 bases; junction bases not matched to a gene: 10. The CDR3 region is CASSHSSGGASYEQFF. DNA of the CDR3: TGTGCCAGCAGCCATTCCAGCGGGGGGGCCTCTTATGAGCAGTTCTTC.

The V and J genes are TRBV5-4 and TRBJ2-5, with TRBD2 identical over 13 bases. J gave up 3 bases and V 3 bases, and 5 bases lay outside the gene matches. CDR1 SGHNT and CDR2 YYREEE come from the germline V gene (reference sequence). The CDR3 totals 16 residues. Here the CDR3 reads CASSSEGLAGKETQYF. DNA of the CDR3: TGTGCCAGCAGCTCGGAGGGACTAGCGGGGAAAGAGACCCAGTACTTC.

CDR3 sequence: CASSQDMTGRFGNQPQHF. CDR3 in DNA: TGCGCCAGCAGCCAAGATATGACAGGGAGATTCGGGAATCAGCCCCAGCATTTT. This chain links TRBV4-1 with TRBJ1-5; 7 bases are shared with TRBD1. J lost 4 bases, V lost 0 bases, and 12 bases had no gene match. CDR3 length equals 18 residues. CDR1 is MGHRA and CDR2 is YSYEKL in the germline V gene.

This clone has only a few counts. This rearrangement joins TRBV5-1 to TRBJ1-2, with 9 positions matching TRBD1. With V trimmed by 0 bases and J by 6 bases, 3 bases remained unmatched. This CDR3 spans 14 amino acids. CDR1 is SGHRS, CDR2 YFSETQ, per germline. This CDR3 is CASSLDGQGNGYTF. The DNA of the CDR3 is TGCGCCAGCAGCTTGGACGGACAGGGGAATGGCTACACCTTC.

V is TRBV29-1 and J is TRBJ2-3; 11 bases are shared with TRBD2. Trimming at V came to 7 bases and at J to 7 bases, leaving 13 bases not matched to a gene. The CDR3 spans 15 residues. In germline, CDR1 is SQVTM, CDR2 ANQGSEA. CDR3 sequence: CSARSGTSGVNTQYF. CDR3 coding DNA: TGCAGCGCCCGCTCCGGGACTAGCGGCGTAAATACGCAGTATTTT.

CDR3 sequence reads: CASSRTGGFGNEQYF. In DNA, the CDR3 is TGTGCCAGCTCGAGGACAGGGGGGTTTGGGAACGAGCAGTACTTC. V and J are TRBV18 and TRBJ2-7; 10 bases are shared with TRBD1. V shed 6 bases and J 5 bases; nucleotides not matched to a gene: 10. CDR1 and CDR2 (germline): KGHSH, LQKENI. CDR3 length: 15 residues.

J is TRBJ2-6 and V is TRBV5-1; no reliable D call. This CDR3 contains 14 residues. Germline CDR1 reads SGHRS; CDR2 reads YFSETQ. V was cut by 1 base and J by 5 bases, with 7 bases left in between. CDR3 bases: TGCGCCAGCAGCTTGAACGAGCGGGCCAACGTCCTGACTTTC. This sequence encodes CASSLNERANVLTF.

This clone appeared a few times. The V call is TRBV6-5, the J call TRBJ1-5; TRBD1 matches at 8 bases. This CDR3 is 15 amino acids long. Germline CDR1 reads MNHEY; CDR2 reads SVGAGI. V trimming: 5 bases; J trimming: 7 bases; junction bases outside the gene matches: 10. In nucleotides, the CDR3 is TGTGCCAGCAGTAAATACGACAGGGGAGGACAGCCCCAGCATTTT. It is translated as CASSKYDRGGQPQHF.

V is TRBV5-1 and J is TRBJ2-3, with D tentatively TRBD1 (5 bases). V was shortened by 4 bases and J by 0 bases, with 15 bases between the two germline ends. The length of the CDR3 is 16 residues. CDR1 is SGHRS, CDR2 YFSETQ, per germline. The CDR3 nucleotides are TGCGCCAGCAGCCAGGGATCGTCGGCTAGCACAGATACGCAGTATTTT. Amino acids: CASSQGSSASTDTQYF.

CDR3 in amino acids: CASSTSDRPKGLFF. The DNA of the CDR3 is TGTGCCAGCAGCACTTCGGACAGACCCAAGGGACTGTTTTTT. The gene calls are TRBV6-5 and TRBJ1-4; a weak D match, TRBD1 (6 bases). Germline lookup yields CDR1 MNHEY and CDR2 SVGAGI. The CDR3 contains 14 residues. Trimming took off 6 bases at V and 13 bases at J, with 21 bases between the two ends.

This chain links TRBV6-2 or TRBV6-3 with TRBJ1-6; D is unclear. CDR3 length: 18 residues. The V end was cut by 2 bases, the J end by 0 bases, with 14 bases between. Germline values: CDR1 MNHEY, CDR2 SVGEGT. CDR3: CASSYPLARSSYNSPLHF. The CDR3 nucleotides are TGTGCCAGCAGTTACCCACTGGCCCGGAGCTCCTATAATTCACCCCTCCACTTT.

The V call is TRBV6-6, the J call TRBJ1-2, with 10 bases aligning to TRBD1. Germline CDR1 and CDR2: MNHNY and SVGAGI (reference sequence). The CDR3 spans 14 residues. V lost 6 bases, J lost 2 bases, and 3 bases stayed unmatched. The CDR3: CASSRTGGNYGYTF. The CDR3 nucleotides read TGTGCCAGCAGCCGGACAGGGGGGAACTATGGCTACACCTTC.

CDR3 sequence (DNA): TGTGCCAGCAGCTTGAACAGGGTGGATGGCTACACCTTC. It codes for CASSLNRVDGYTF. The chain is built from TRBV7-9 and TRBJ1-2, with D possibly being TRBD1 (6 bases). The CDR3 consists of 13 residues. CDR1 is SEHNR, CDR2 FQNEAQ, per germline (reference sequence). The V gene lost 3 bases and the J gene lost 6 bases, with 11 bases spanning the gap.

This clone was seen only a few times. This chain uses TRBV7-8 with TRBJ1-2; TRBD1 aligns across 12 bases. V lost 4 bases, J lost 7 bases, and 10 bases stayed unmatched. CDR3 length: 16 residues. Germline V CDR1 and CDR2: SGHVS, FQNEAQ. The DNA of the CDR3 is TGTGCCAGCAGCTCGTCCACCGGGACAGGGGGCTTTGGCTACACCTTC. Translation: CASSSSTGTGGFGYTF.

The V gene is TRBV5-1, the J gene TRBJ1-6, with 8 bases identical to TRBD1. The germline V gene encodes CDR1 SGHRS and CDR2 YFSETQ. Trimming removed 5 bases from V and 5 bases from J; junction bases left unmatched: 6. The CDR3 loop spans 15 amino acids. The CDR3 is CASRLGQGHNSPLHF. The CDR3 region has the DNA TGCGCCAGCAGACTAGGACAGGGACATAATTCACCCCTCCACTTT.

The chain is built from TRBV10-3 and TRBJ2-7; no definite D call. CDR3 length: 13 amino acids. V lost 4 bases and J 0 bases, leaving 7 bases between the germline ends. From germline, CDR1 is ENHRY and CDR2 SYGVKD. The CDR3 here is CAISVEVSYEQYF. CDR3 bases: TGTGCCATCAGTGTAGAGGTCTCCTACGAGCAGTACTTC.

This chain connects TRBV5-4 to TRBJ2-2; TRBD2 matches at 8 bases. Germline V gene data show CDR1 as SGHNT and CDR2 as YYREEE (reference sequence). V was clipped by 0 bases and J by 7 bases; unmatched bases: 8. The CDR3 is 16 residues long. CDR3 residues: CASSLAAGAGYGELFF. The CDR3 coding sequence is TGTGCCAGCAGCTTGGCAGCGGGGGCGGGCTACGGGGAGCTGTTTTTT.

V usage is TRBV3-1 (or the pseudogene TRBV3-2) and J usage is TRBJ1-1; D remains unclear. CDR3 length: 13 amino acids. V shed 4 bases and J shed 0 bases, with 6 bases lying between them. The germline gives CDR1 LGHDT, CDR2 YNNKEL (reference sequence). The CDR3 DNA follows: TGTGCCAGCAGCCGGGAGATGAACACTGAAGCTTTCTTT. Translation: CASSREMNTEAFF.

The chain is built from TRBV27 and TRBJ2-1, with 8 bases lining up with TRBD1. J gave up 5 bases and V 5 bases, and 11 bases lay outside the gene matches. The CDR3 runs 16 residues. CDR1 and CDR2 from the germline V gene are MNHEY and SMNVEV (reference sequence). Here the CDR3 DNA reads TGTGCCAGCAGTCTAAGTCCCGGGACAGGCGACAATGAGCAGTTCTTC. Translating gives CASSLSPGTGDNEQFF.

This clone is labeled medium-sized. This sequence joins TRBV6-6 and TRBJ2-7, with a possible D match to TRBD2 (6 bases). The CDR3 has 13 residues. V was clipped by 6 bases and J by 4 bases, with 13 bases between them. Germline V gives CDR1 MNHNY, CDR2 SVGAGI (reference sequence). The CDR3 nucleotides are TGTGCCAGCAGACGTTTCGGGGGATACGAGCAGTACTTC. Amino acids: CASRRFGGYEQYF.

This chain uses TRBV5-8 with TRBJ1-1; 8 positions match TRBD1. The CDR3 totals 16 residues. V gave up 5 bases and J gave up 4 bases; unmatched junction bases: 13. Germline assignment: CDR1 SGHTS and CDR2 YDEGEE. The CDR3 sequence is CASRASRGRPGTEAFF. As DNA, the CDR3 is TGTGCCAGCAGGGCATCCAGGGGGCGGCCAGGCACTGAAGCTTTCTTT.

The chain couples TRBV6-4 to TRBJ1-2; D may be TRBD1 (6 bases). Germline-derived CDR1 and CDR2 are MRHNA and SNTAGT. The CDR3 is 13 amino acids. V was pared by 6 bases and J by 0 bases, with 8 bases between. This CDR3 reads CASRDSANYGYTF. CDR3 DNA sequence: TGTGCCAGCAGGGACAGCGCTAACTATGGCTACACCTTC.

V gene TRBV7-2 combines with J gene TRBJ1-1; 7 bases are shared with TRBD1. Germline loops: CDR1 SGHTA, CDR2 FQGNSA. This CDR3 has 13 amino acids. Trimming removed 7 bases from V and 1 base from J; junction bases left unmatched: 3. The CDR3 protein is CASTGQSNTEAFF. The CDR3 nucleotides read TGTGCCAGCACGGGACAGTCGAACACTGAAGCTTTCTTT.

In this sample, this clone turned up once. The chain links TRBV11-3 to TRBJ2-1; TRBD2 matches 9 bases. Germline assignment: CDR1 SGHNT and CDR2 YENEEA. Germline trimming cut 1 base from V and 3 bases from J; bases unmatched to any gene: 1. The CDR3 runs 15 residues. The CDR3 coding sequence is TGTGCCAGCAGCTTAGGACTAGCGGACTACAATGAGCAGTTCTTC. It encodes CASSLGLADYNEQFF. Filled out from reference TRBV11-3 and TRBJ2-1, the complete variable domain reads EAGVVQSPRYKIIEKKQPVAFWCNPISGHNTLYWYLQNLGQGPELLIRYENEEAVDDSQLPKDRFSAERLKGVDSTLKIQPAELGDSAVYLCASSLGLADYNEQFFGPGTRLTVL.